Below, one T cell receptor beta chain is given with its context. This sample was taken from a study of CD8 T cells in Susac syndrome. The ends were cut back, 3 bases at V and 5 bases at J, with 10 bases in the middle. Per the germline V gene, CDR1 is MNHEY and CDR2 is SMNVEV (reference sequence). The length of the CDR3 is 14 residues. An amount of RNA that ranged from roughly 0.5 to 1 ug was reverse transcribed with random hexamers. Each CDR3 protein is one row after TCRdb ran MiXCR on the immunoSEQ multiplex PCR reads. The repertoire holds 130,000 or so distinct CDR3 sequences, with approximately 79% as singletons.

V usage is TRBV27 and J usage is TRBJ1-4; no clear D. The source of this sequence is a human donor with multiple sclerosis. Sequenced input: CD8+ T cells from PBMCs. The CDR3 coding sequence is TGTGCCAGCAGTTTTTACGGAGAAAATGAAAAACTGTTTTTT. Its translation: CASSFYGENEKLFF.